Listed below are T cell receptor beta chains from one sample, sequenced in a study of T cells in Graves' hyperthyroidism and ophthalmopathy. From the multiplex PCR reads, TCRdb called clonotypes with MiXCR, one entry per CDR3 protein. Found here are some 740,000 distinct CDR3 sequences, about 14% of them singletons; the top ten hold 9.5% to 13%. Sample: blood. The receptors were sampled from a woman aged 18 to 35 with Graves' hyperthyroidism. Both conserved end residues are part of each CDR3. A D gene is named only where the DNA matches it firmly. Rows may omit the clone size; those that give it use once, few, many or a size class.

CDR3aa | CDR3nt | v_gene | abundance | d_gene | j_gene
CSVEEGPDYNEQFF | TGCAGCGTTGAAGAGGGCCCCGACTACAATGAGCAGTTCTTC | TRBV29-1 | few | - | TRBJ2-1
CASSRLAGASTDTQYF | TGCGCCAGCAGTCGACTAGCGGGAGCCAGCACAGATACGCAGTATTTT | TRBV5-1 | - | TRBD2 | TRBJ2-3
CASRQGVSYEQYF | TGTGCCAGCAGGCAGGGAGTCTCCTACGAGCAGTACTTC | TRBV27 | - | - | TRBJ2-7
CASSPRGQGQRTEAFF | TGTGCCAGCAGTCCCCGGGGACAGGGTCAACGGACTGAAGCTTTCTTT | TRBV28 | many | TRBD1 | TRBJ1-1
CASSSPGERTDTQYF | TGCGCCAGCAGCTCCCCGGGTGAACGCACAGATACGCAGTATTTT | TRBV5-1 | few | - | TRBJ2-3
CASSGVGQGAHEQYF | TGCGCCAGCAGCGGAGTGGGACAGGGGGCACACGAGCAGTACTTC | TRBV5-1 | few | TRBD1 | TRBJ2-7
CASAQTSGRYGEQFF | TGTGCCAGCGCCCAGACTAGCGGGAGATATGGTGAGCAGTTCTTC | TRBV13 | many | TRBD2 | TRBJ2-1
CASTLRGYDSNQPQHF | TGTGCCAGTACCCTACGGGGTTACGATAGCAATCAGCCCCAGCATTTT | TRBV19 | - | - | TRBJ1-5
CSVEGGNLNYGYTF | TGCAGCGTTGAAGGAGGGAACCTTAACTATGGCTACACCTTC | TRBV29-1 | - | - | TRBJ1-2
CASSFRGLAGGDTQYF | TGTGCCAGCAGCTTCCGGGGACTAGCGGGAGGTGATACGCAGTATTTT | TRBV5-4 | few | TRBD2 | TRBJ2-3
CAISESAGSRKQYF | TGTGCCATCAGTGAGTCGGCAGGCTCACGCAAGCAGTACTTC | TRBV10-3 | many | - | TRBJ2-7
CASFRSGGNTGELFF | TGTGCCAGCTTTAGGTCTGGTGGCAACACCGGGGAGCTGTTTTTT | TRBV28 | - | - | TRBJ2-2
CATSEGWTSTDTQYF | TGTGCCACCAGTGAGGGATGGACAAGCACAGATACGCAGTATTTT | TRBV24-1 | few | - | TRBJ2-3
CASSLLGRNEQYF | TGTGCCAGCAGTTTACTGGGTCGGAACGAGCAGTACTTC | TRBV28 | many | - | TRBJ2-7
CASFGGVRDPYNEQFF | TGTGCCAGCTTTGGGGGAGTCAGGGACCCCTACAATGAGCAGTTCTTC | TRBV28 | many | - | TRBJ2-1
CASSPIFPVGEGDRYNEQFF | TGTGCCAGCAGTCCCATTTTTCCAGTTGGGGAGGGAGACCGCTACAATGAGCAGTTCTTC | TRBV12-3/TRBV12-4 | many | TRBD2 | TRBJ2-1
CASSLMGQVSSYEQYF | TGTGCCAGCTCACTTATGGGACAGGTCAGCTCCTACGAGCAGTACTTC | TRBV18 | - | TRBD1 | TRBJ2-7
CASSLKDRMSTNYGYTF | TGTGCCAGCAGCCTCAAGGACAGGATGTCTACAAACTATGGCTACACCTTC | TRBV11-3 | many | TRBD1 | TRBJ1-2
CASSERRDYNEQFF | TGTGCCAGCAGTGAACGGCGGGACTACAATGAGCAGTTCTTC | TRBV2 | many | - | TRBJ2-1
CASKTLAGEGNTGELFF | TGCGCCAGCAAGACTCTAGCGGGAGAAGGTAACACCGGGGAGCTGTTTTTT | TRBV5-1 | many | TRBD2 | TRBJ2-2
CSARGPGEKLFF | TGCAGTGCTAGAGGCCCAGGTGAAAAACTGTTTTTT | TRBV20-1 | - | - | TRBJ1-4
CASSEALKTVYGYTF | TGTGCCAGCAGTGAAGCCCTAAAGACAGTCTATGGCTACACCTTC | TRBV2 | few | - | TRBJ1-2
CATSDLNSDTQYF | TGTGCCACCAGTGATTTGAATTCGGATACGCAGTATTTT | TRBV24-1 | - | - | TRBJ2-3
CSARKPTDYEQYF | TGCAGTGCTAGAAAACCGACAGACTACGAGCAGTACTTC | TRBV20-1 | many | - | TRBJ2-7
CASGQTYNEQFF | TGTGCTAGCGGTCAAACCTACAATGAGCAGTTCTTC | TRBV24-1 | many | - | TRBJ2-1
CSAGDRGYYGYTF | TGCAGTGCTGGGGACAGGGGGTACTATGGCTACACCTTC | TRBV20-1 | many | TRBD1 | TRBJ1-2
CASSLVGTGPRLDTQYF | TGTGCCAGCAGCTTGGTGGGGACAGGGCCCAGGCTGGATACGCAGTATTTT | TRBV5-8 | many | TRBD1 | TRBJ2-3
CASSPIQASNQPQHF | TGTGCCAGCTCACCCATCCAGGCTAGCAATCAGCCCCAGCATTTT | TRBV18 | - | - | TRBJ1-5
CSVEIRAEQYF | TGCAGCGTTGAAATAAGGGCTGAGCAGTACTTC | TRBV29-1 | many | - | TRBJ2-7
CASSRPTSGPGELFF | TGCGCCAGCAGCCGACCCACTAGCGGTCCCGGGGAGCTGTTTTTT | TRBV4-1 | few | TRBD2 | TRBJ2-2
CASSYLGRMNTEAFF | TGTGCCAGCAGTTACCTGGGACGGATGAACACTGAAGCTTTCTTT | TRBV6-2/TRBV6-3 | - | - | TRBJ1-1
CASSSRQDGYGYTF | TGTGCCAGCAGTTCCAGACAGGATGGCTATGGCTACACCTTC | TRBV7-9 | few | - | TRBJ1-2
CASSIFPRDRPKYLNQPQHF | TGTGCCAGTAGTATATTCCCCCGGGACAGGCCAAAATACCTCAATCAGCCCCAGCATTTT | TRBV19 | - | TRBD1 | TRBJ1-5
CASSGLQGETQYF | TGTGCCAGCAGCGGGCTTCAGGGGGAGACCCAGTACTTC | TRBV13 | many | - | TRBJ2-5
CASSSKAGGPFGELFF | TGTGCCAGCAGCTCGAAAGCGGGAGGGCCCTTCGGGGAGCTGTTTTTT | TRBV11-3 | many | TRBD2 | TRBJ2-2
CASMVSSGRAYEQFF | TGTGCCAGCATGGTATCTAGCGGGAGGGCCTATGAGCAGTTCTTC | TRBV11-2 | many | TRBD2 | TRBJ2-1
CASNLNGPDEQFF | TGTGCCAGCAATCTCAATGGTCCCGATGAGCAGTTCTTC | TRBV6-1 | - | - | TRBJ2-1
CASSLMGSGRAEQYF | TGTGCCAGCAGTTTAATGGGTAGCGGGAGGGCCGAGCAGTACTTC | TRBV27 | - | TRBD2 | TRBJ2-7
CASSIGRLAGTNEQFF | TGTGCCAGTAGTATAGGTCGGCTAGCGGGAACCAATGAGCAGTTCTTC | TRBV19 | - | TRBD2 | TRBJ2-1
CASSLRVKGNSPLHF | TGTGCCAGCAGCTTACGAGTCAAGGGAAATTCACCCCTCCACTTT | TRBV7-2 | many | - | TRBJ1-6
CASSPVSDSGNTIYF | TGTGCCAGCTCACCCGTAAGTGACTCTGGAAACACCATATATTTT | TRBV18 | many | - | TRBJ1-3
CSAQTEDYGYTF | TGCAGTGCGCAGACAGAAGACTATGGCTACACCTTC | TRBV20-1 | many | - | TRBJ1-2
CAIRSGRVSYNEQFF | TGTGCCATCAGAAGCGGGAGGGTTTCCTACAATGAGCAGTTCTTC | TRBV10-3 | - | TRBD2 | TRBJ2-1
CASSFSGVYNEQFF | TGTGCCAGCAGCTTTTCAGGGGTCTACAATGAGCAGTTCTTC | TRBV7-6 | - | - | TRBJ2-1
CASSLSPDSVPRIQYF | TGCGCCAGCAGCTTGAGCCCCGACAGCGTCCCTCGAATTCAGTACTTC | TRBV5-1 | - | - | TRBJ2-4
CATSDLPRNSDTGELFF | TGTGCCACCAGTGATTTGCCCCGTAATTCCGACACCGGGGAGCTGTTTTTT | TRBV24-1 | few | - | TRBJ2-2